Given below is one TCR beta chain in context. Its antigen is currently unknown. This entry belongs to a study of cytomegalovirus exposure and HLA in healthy donors. 60 Vbeta and 13 Jbeta primers were used in PCR. Assay used: immunoSEQ multiplex PCR; TCRdb lists only in-frame clones, some missing. The data hold some 120,000 clones, with roughly 77% observed a single time. V was cut by 0 bases and J by 4 bases, with 9 bases left in between. The CDR3 covers 14 residues. Germline CDR1 MGHRA, CDR2 YSYEKL. Overall study results and limits: Common viral pathogens seemed, in a later analysis, to connect with several of the most significant clusters.

The J gene is TRBJ2-5, the V gene TRBV4-1; D perhaps matches TRBD2 (7 bases). The receptor comes from a man aged 35 to 55 in good health and CMV-seronegative. Sample: PBMCs. This CDR3 reads CASSQEGGLETQYF. CDR3 DNA: TGCGCCAGCAGCCAAGAGGGGGGGCTAGAGACCCAGTACTTC.